The entry that follows covers one T cell receptor (beta chain) sequence. As yet, its antigen is unknown. This record belongs to a study of T cells in narcolepsy. Study observations and caveats: Some memory CD4+ repertoires had no autoreactive clone sequences.

Unmatched junction bases numbered 10, after V lost 4 bases and J lost 2 bases. The CDR3 covers 18 residues. In germline, CDR1 is SGHKS, CDR2 YYEKEE (reference sequence). Sequenced by immunoSEQ multiplex PCR; TCRdb stores in-frame clones only, minus some. The sample lists about 33,000 clones; approximately 87% were seen once. The rearrangement uses TRBV5-5 and TRBJ2-6; TRBD1 matches at 9 bases. This TCR was recovered from a human donor with narcolepsy. Sequenced sample: CD45RA- memory CD4+ T cells from PBMCs. The CDR3 DNA reads as TGTGCCAGCAGCCCTCCGGGACAGGGATGGGCTGGGGCCAACGTCCTGACTTTC. Encoded protein: CASSPPGQGWAGANVLTF.